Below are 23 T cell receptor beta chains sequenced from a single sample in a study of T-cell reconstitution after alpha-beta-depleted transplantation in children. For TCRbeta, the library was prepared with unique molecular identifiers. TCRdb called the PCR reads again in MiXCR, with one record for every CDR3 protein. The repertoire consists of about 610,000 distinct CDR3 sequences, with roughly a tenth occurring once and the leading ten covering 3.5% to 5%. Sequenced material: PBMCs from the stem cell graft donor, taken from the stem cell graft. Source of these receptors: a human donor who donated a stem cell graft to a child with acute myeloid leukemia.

As DNA, the CDR3 is TGTGCCAGCAGCTTAGGGTTGGACCAGTATTTT. Residues: CASSLGLDQYF. The gene calls are TRBV7-3 and TRBJ2-3; D gene ambiguous. The germline gives CDR1 SGHTA, CDR2 FQGTGA. The length of the CDR3 is 11 residues. With 2 bases removed from V and 12 bases from J, the gap between germline ends came to 9 bases.

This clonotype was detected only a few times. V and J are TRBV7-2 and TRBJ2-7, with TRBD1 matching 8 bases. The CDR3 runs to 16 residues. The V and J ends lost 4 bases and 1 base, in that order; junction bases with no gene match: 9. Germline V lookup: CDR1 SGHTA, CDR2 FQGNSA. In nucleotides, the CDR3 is TGTGCCAGCAGCTCTCGCGGACAGGGTAGATCCTACGAGCAGTACTTC. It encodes CASSSRGQGRSYEQYF. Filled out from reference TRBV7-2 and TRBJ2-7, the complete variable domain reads GAGVSQSPSNKVTEKGKDVELRCDPISGHTALYWYRQSLGQGLEFLIYFQGNSAPDKSGLPSDRFSAERTGGSVSTLTIQRTQQEDSAVYLCASSSRGQGRSYEQYFGPGTRLTVT.

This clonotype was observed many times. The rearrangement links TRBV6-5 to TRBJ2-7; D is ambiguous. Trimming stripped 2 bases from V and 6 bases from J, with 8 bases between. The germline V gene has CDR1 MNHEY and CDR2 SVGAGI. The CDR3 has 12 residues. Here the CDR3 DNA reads TGTGCCAGCAGTTACCCGACGGGCGAGCAGTACTTC. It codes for CASSYPTGEQYF.

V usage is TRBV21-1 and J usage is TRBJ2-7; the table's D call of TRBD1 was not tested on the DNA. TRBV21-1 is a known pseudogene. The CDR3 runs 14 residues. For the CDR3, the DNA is TGTGCCAGCAGCAATAATACAGGCGAGGTCGAGCAGTACTTC. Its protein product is CASSNNTGEVEQYF.

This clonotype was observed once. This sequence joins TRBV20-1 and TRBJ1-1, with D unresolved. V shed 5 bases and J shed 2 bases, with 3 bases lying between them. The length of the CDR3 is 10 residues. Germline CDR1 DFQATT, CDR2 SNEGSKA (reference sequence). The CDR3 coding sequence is TGCAGTGCTTATAACACTGAAGCTTTCTTT. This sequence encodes CSAYNTEAFF.

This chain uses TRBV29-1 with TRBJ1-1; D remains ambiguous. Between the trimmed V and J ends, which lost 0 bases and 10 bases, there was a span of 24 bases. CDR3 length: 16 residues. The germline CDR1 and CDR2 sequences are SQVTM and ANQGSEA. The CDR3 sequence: CSVEDRVGSGSRGAFF. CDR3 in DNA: TGCAGCGTTGAAGATCGGGTGGGGTCGGGGTCAAGAGGAGCTTTCTTT.

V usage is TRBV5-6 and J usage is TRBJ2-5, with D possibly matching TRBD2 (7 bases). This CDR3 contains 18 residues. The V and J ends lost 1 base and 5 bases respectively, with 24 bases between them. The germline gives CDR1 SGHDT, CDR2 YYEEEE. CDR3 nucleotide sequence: TGTGCCAGCAGCTTGCTCCAAGGGGGGGCGGTAGGTCTGGAGACCCAGTACTTC. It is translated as CASSLLQGGAVGLETQYF.

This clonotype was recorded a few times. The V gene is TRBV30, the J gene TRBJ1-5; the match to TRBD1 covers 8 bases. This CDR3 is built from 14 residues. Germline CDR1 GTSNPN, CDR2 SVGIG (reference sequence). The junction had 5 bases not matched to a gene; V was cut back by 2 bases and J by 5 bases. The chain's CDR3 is CAWSPGQGDQPQHF. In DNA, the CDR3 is TGTGCCTGGAGTCCAGGACAGGGAGATCAGCCCCAGCATTTT.

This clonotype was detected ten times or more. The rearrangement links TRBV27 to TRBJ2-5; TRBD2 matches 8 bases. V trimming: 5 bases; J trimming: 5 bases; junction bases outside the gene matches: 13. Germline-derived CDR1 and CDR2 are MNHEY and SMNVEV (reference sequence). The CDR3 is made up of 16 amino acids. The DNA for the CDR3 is TGTGCCAGCAGTCCCGATGGACTAGCTGGGTGGGAGACCCAGTACTTC. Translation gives CASSPDGLAGWETQYF.

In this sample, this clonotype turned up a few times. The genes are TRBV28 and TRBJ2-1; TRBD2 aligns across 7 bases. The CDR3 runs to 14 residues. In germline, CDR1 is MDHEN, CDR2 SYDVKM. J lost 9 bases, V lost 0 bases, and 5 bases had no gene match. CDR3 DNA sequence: TGTGCCAGCAGTTTATGGTCCAGCGGGGTTGAGCAGTTCTTC. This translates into CASSLWSSGVEQFF.

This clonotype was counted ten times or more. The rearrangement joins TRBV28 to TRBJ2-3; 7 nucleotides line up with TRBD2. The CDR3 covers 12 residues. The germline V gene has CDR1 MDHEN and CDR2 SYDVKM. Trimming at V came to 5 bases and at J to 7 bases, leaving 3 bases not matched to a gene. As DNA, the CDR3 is TGTGCCAGCAGTCCGGGACTACATACGCAGTATTTT. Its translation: CASSPGLHTQYF.

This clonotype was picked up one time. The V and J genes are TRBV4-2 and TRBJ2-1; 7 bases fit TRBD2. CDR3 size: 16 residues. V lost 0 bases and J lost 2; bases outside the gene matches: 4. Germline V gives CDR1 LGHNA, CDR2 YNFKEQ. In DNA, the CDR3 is TGTGCCAGCAGCCAAGATGGGGGAGGGGCCTACAATGAGCAGTTCTTC. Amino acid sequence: CASSQDGGGAYNEQFF.

The CDR3 DNA reads as TGTGCCAGCAATTCAGCCAGGGGGCTAGCTTTCTTT. Residues: CASNSARGLAFF. The rearrangement links TRBV2 to TRBJ1-1, with 8 bases that match TRBD1. The germline gives CDR1 SNHLY, CDR2 FYNNEI. The CDR3 totals 12 residues. V gave up 7 bases and J gave up 10 bases; unmatched junction bases: 8.

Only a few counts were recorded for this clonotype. DNA of the CDR3: TGTGCCTCGAAGACGGAGAACACTGAAGCTTTCTTT. This translates into CASKTENTEAFF. The chain joins TRBV14 to TRBJ1-1; the D is unclear. The germline V gene encodes CDR1 SGHDN and CDR2 FVKESK. The CDR3 has 12 residues. V lost 11 bases to trimming and J lost 1 base, with 11 bases between them.

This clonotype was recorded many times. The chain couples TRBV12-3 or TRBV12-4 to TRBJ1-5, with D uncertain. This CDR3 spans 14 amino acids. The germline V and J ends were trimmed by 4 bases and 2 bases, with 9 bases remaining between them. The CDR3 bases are TGTGCCAGCAGTTCCGACGGGGGCAATCAGCCCCAGCATTTT. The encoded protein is CASSSDGGNQPQHF.

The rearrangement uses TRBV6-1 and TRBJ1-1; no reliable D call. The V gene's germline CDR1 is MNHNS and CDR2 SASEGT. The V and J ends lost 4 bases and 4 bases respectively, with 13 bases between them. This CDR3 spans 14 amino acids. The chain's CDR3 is CASSGLTRGTEAFF. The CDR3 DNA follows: TGTGCCAGCAGTGGTCTGACGAGAGGCACTGAAGCTTTCTTT.

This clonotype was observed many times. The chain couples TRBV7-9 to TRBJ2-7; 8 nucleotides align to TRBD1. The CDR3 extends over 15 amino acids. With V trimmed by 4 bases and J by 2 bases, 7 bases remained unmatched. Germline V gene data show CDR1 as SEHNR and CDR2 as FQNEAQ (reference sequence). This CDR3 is CASSSTGAWTYEQYF. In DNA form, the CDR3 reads TGTGCCAGCAGCTCGACAGGGGCATGGACCTACGAGCAGTACTTC. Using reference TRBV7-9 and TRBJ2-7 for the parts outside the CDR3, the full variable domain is DTGVSQNPRHKITKRGQNVTFRCDPISEHNRLYWYRQTLGQGPEFLTYFQNEAQLEKSRLLSDRFSAERPKGSFSTLEIQRTEQGDSAMYLCASSSTGAWTYEQYFGPGTRLTVT.

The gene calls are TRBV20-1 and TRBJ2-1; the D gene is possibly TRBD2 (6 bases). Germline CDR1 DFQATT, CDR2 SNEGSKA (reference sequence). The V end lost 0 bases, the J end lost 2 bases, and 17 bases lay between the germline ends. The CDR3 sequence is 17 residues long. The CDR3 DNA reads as TGCAGTGCTAGAGATTCGTTCGGGAGCACTACCTACAATGAGCAGTTCTTC. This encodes CSARDSFGSTTYNEQFF.

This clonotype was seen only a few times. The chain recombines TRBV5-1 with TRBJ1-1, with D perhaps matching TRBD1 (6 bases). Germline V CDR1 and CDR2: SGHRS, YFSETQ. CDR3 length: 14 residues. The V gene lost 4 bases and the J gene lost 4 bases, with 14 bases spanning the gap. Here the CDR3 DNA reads TGCGCCAGCAGCGCTGGTCGGGGGCCCACTGAAGCTTTCTTT. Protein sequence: CASSAGRGPTEAFF.

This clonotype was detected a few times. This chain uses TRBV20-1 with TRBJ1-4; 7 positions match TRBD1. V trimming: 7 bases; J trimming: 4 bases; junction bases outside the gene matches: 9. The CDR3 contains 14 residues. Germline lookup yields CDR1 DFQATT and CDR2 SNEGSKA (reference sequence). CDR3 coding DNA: TGCAGTGGCAGGGAGGGGGCTCTTAATGAAAAACTGTTTTTT. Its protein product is CSGREGALNEKLFF.

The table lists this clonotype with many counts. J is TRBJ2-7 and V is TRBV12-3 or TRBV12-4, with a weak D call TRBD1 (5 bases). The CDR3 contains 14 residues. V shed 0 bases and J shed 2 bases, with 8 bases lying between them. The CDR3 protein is CASSLAADTYEQYF. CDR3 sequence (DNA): TGTGCCAGCAGTTTAGCGGCGGACACCTACGAGCAGTACTTC.

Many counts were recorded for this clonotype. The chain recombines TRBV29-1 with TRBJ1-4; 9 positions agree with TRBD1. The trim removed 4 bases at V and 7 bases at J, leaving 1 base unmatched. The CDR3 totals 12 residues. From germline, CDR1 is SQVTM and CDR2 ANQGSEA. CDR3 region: CSVVQGAEKLFF. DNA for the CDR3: TGCAGCGTTGTACAGGGGGCTGAAAAACTGTTTTTT. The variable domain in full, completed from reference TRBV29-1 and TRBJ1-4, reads SAVISQKPSRDICQRGTSLTIQCQVDSQVTMMFWYRQQPGQSLTLIATANQGSEATYESGFVIDKFPISRPNLTFSTLTVSNMSPEDSSIYLCSVVQGAEKLFFGSGTQLSVL.

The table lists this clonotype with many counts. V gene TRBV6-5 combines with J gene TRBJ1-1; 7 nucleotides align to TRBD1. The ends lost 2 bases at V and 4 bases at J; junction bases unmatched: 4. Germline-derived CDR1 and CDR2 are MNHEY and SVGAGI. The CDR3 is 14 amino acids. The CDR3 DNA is TGTGCCAGCAGTTACCTGACAGGGTTCACTGAAGCTTTCTTT. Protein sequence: CASSYLTGFTEAFF.